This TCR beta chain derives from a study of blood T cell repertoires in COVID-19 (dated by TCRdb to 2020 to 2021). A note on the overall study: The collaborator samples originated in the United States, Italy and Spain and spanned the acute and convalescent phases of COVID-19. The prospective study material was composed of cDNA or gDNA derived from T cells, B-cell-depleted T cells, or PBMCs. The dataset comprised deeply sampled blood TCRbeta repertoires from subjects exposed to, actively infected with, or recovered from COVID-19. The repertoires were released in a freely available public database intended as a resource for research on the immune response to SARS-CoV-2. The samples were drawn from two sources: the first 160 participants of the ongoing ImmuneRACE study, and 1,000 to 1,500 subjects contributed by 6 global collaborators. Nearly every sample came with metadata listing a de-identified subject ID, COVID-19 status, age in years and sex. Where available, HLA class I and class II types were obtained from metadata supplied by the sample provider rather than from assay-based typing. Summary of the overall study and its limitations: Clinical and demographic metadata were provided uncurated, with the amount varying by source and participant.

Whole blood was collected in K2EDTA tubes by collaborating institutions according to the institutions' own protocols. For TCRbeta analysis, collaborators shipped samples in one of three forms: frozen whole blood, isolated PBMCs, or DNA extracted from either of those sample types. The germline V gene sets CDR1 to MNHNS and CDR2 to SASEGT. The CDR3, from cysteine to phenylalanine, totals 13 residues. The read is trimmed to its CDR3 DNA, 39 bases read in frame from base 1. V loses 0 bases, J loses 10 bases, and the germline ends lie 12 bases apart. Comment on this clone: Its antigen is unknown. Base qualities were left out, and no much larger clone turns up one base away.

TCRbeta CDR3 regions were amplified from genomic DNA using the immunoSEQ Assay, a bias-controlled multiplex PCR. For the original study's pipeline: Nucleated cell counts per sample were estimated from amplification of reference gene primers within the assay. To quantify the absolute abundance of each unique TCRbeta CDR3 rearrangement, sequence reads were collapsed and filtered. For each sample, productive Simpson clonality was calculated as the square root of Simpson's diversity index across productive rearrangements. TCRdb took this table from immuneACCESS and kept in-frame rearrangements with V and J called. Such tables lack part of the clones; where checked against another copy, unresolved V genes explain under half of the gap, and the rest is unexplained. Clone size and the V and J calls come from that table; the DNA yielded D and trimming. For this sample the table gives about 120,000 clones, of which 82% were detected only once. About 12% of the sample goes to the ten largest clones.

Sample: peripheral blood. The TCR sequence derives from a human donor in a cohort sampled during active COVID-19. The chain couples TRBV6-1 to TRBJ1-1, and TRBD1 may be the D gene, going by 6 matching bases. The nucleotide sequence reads TGTGCCAGCAGTGAAGCGCCGGGGGGGCTAGCTTTCTTT. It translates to CASSEAPGGLAFF.